This TCR beta chain is drawn from a study of cytomegalovirus exposure and HLA in healthy donors. Germline V gene sequence: CDR1 MGHRA, CDR2 YSYEKL. CDR3 size: 16 residues. V dropped 5 bases and J dropped 3 bases, with 19 bases sitting between them. The PCR ran on 60 Vbeta and 13 Jbeta primers. The repertoire was sequenced with immunoSEQ multiplex PCR; TCRdb's copy has only in-frame clones and lacks some. The repertoire has about 130,000 clones, around four fifths of them found once; the top ten carry approximately 1%. This receptor was identified in a human donor in good health. The chain carries TRBV4-1 and TRBJ1-2; no clear D gene. Sequenced input: PBMCs. The CDR3 nucleotides read TGCGCCAGCAGCTACGGTAGGCCAGGTCTGGACTATGGCTACACCTTC. As protein: CASSYGRPGLDYGYTF.